This entry concerns a single TCR beta chain. The data were taken from a study of blood T cell repertoires in COVID-19. Study as a whole: Sites in the United States, Italy and Spain provided acute and convalescent COVID-19 samples. T cells, B-cell-depleted T cells, or PBMCs provided the cDNA or gDNA that served as material.

Authors' analysis steps: How many nucleated cells were present was estimated from reference gene primer amplification. Repertoires were generated with immunoSEQ multiplex PCR, while TCRdb's copy carries only in-frame clones and drops some. The DNA was the basis for D and trimming; V, J and clone size are from that table. There are about 140,000 clones in the sample; 70% to 90% occur only once, and around 8.4% lies in the top ten. Between the trimmed V and J ends, which lost 4 bases and 3 bases, there was a span of 19 bases. The CDR3 is 16 residues long. Germline assignment: CDR1 MDHEN and CDR2 SYDVKM.

This rearrangement joins TRBV28 to TRBJ2-7; D is ambiguous. The receptor was derived from a woman aged 55-69 years with acute or convalescent COVID-19. The sample consisted of peripheral blood. The CDR3 spells CASSSSRPWRFYEQYF. CDR3 nucleotides: TGTGCCAGCAGTTCCTCCCGGCCCTGGAGATTCTACGAGCAGTACTTC.